The 10 T cell receptor beta chains below were found in one sample sequenced in a study of post-analysis software for immune sequencing data. Notes on the study in general: Several TRBV segments (TRBV5-6, TRBV5-1 and TRBV20-1 among them) occurred more frequently in patients than in controls.

Prepared TCR beta cDNA libraries contained unique molecular identifiers. TCRdb redid the calling of the PCR reads with MiXCR, one entry per CDR3 protein. This sample has roughly 600,000 distinct CDR3 sequences, with around 40% found just once. No antigen has been assigned to these receptors. Sequencing was performed on blood. Source of these receptors: a girl aged 5 to 17 with multiple sclerosis.

The CDR3 nucleotides are TGTGCCTGGACTTGGTCGGGGGGTTCCTACGAGCAGTACTTC. Amino acid sequence: CAWTWSGGSYEQYF. This rearrangement joins TRBV30 to TRBJ2-5, with 7 bases identical to TRBD2. The J call may not be correct, given that the DNA end is closer to TRBJ2-7. The CDR3 is made up of 14 amino acids. The germline V gene has CDR1 GTSNPN and CDR2 SVGIG (reference sequence).

This sequence joins TRBV11-3 and TRBJ2-3, with D possibly matching TRBD2 (6 bases). Trimming shortened V by 5 bases and J by 2 bases, and 11 bases separated the two germline ends. Germline lookup yields CDR1 SGHNT and CDR2 YENEEA. The CDR3 extends over 14 amino acids. The CDR3 spells CASSQGGNTDTQYF. CDR3 nucleotides: TGTGCCAGCAGCCAGGGCGGGAACACAGATACGCAGTATTTT. Filled out from reference TRBV11-3 and TRBJ2-3, the complete variable domain reads EAGVVQSPRYKIIEKKQPVAFWCNPISGHNTLYWYLQNLGQGPELLIRYENEEAVDDSQLPKDRFSAERLKGVDSTLKIQPAELGDSAVYLCASSQGGNTDTQYFGPGTRLTVL.

This chain connects TRBV15 to TRBJ2-1; the match to TRBD2 covers 14 bases. CDR1 is LNHNV, CDR2 YYDKDF, per germline (reference sequence). Trimming removed 4 bases from V and 7 bases from J; junction bases left unmatched: 6. There are 16 residues in the CDR3. The CDR3 bases are TGTGCCACCAGCACCGGGACTAGCGGGAGCTCTAATGAGCAGTTCTTC. Its protein is CATSTGTSGSSNEQFF.

The CDR3: CASSFFLTGGQEKLFF. For the CDR3, the DNA is TGTGCCAGCAGCTTTTTCCTGACAGGGGGCCAAGAAAAACTGTTTTTT. The J gene is TRBJ1-4, the V gene TRBV7-9; 10 bases align to TRBD1. This CDR3 is 16 amino acids long. CDR1 is SEHNR and CDR2 is FQNEAQ in the germline V gene (reference sequence). J was trimmed by 8 bases and V by 3 bases; bases with no gene match: 9.

The chain carries TRBV29-1 and TRBJ1-1; D call uncertain. V lost 8 bases and J 0 bases, leaving 13 bases between the germline ends. The CDR3 extends over 13 amino acids. The germline gives CDR1 SQVTM, CDR2 ANQGSEA. The CDR3 is CSTRPDLNTEAFF. CDR3 DNA sequence: TGCAGCACCCGGCCGGATTTGAACACTGAAGCTTTCTTT.

The chain's CDR3 is CSVEDRQDRMTVYGYTF. In nucleotides, the CDR3 is TGCAGCGTTGAAGACCGTCAGGACAGGATGACTGTCTATGGCTACACCTTC. The chain carries TRBV29-1 and TRBJ1-2; the match to TRBD1 covers 7 bases. The CDR3 runs 17 residues. The V and J ends lost 0 bases and 4 bases, in that order; junction bases with no gene match: 14. The germline gives CDR1 SQVTM, CDR2 ANQGSEA.

The genes are TRBV29-1 and TRBJ2-5; 10 nucleotides agree with TRBD1. Per the germline V gene, CDR1 is SQVTM and CDR2 is ANQGSEA. V lost 4 bases to trimming and J lost 4 bases; unmatched junction nucleotides: 6. This CDR3 has 14 amino acids. DNA of the CDR3: TGCAGCGTTGGGACAGGGGGTTCCTTAGAGACCCAGTACTTC. It yields the protein CSVGTGGSLETQYF. Complete variable domain (other parts from reference TRBV29-1 and TRBJ2-5): SAVISQKPSRDICQRGTSLTIQCQVDSQVTMMFWYRQQPGQSLTLIATANQGSEATYESGFVIDKFPISRPNLTFSTLTVSNMSPEDSSIYLCSVGTGGSLETQYFGPGTRLLVL.

In its sample, this clonotype was seen a few times. This chain connects TRBV12-3 or TRBV12-4 to TRBJ2-7; TRBD2 matches 9 bases. The CDR3 totals 14 residues. V shed 6 bases, J shed 6 bases, and the junction held 9 bases outside the gene matches. CDR3 sequence reads: CASSQTSGGSEQYF. The CDR3 bases are TGTGCCAGCAGCCAGACTAGCGGAGGATCCGAGCAGTACTTC.

The CDR3 reads CSVVPLGVQETQYF. CDR3 DNA: TGCAGCGTTGTTCCCCTCGGGGTCCAAGAGACCCAGTACTTC. The chain is built from TRBV29-1 and TRBJ2-5; a weak D match, TRBD2 (5 bases). Germline-derived CDR1 and CDR2 are SQVTM and ANQGSEA. The CDR3 length is 14 residues. V lost 4 bases and J lost 1, with 13 bases in between.

The chain links TRBV29-1 to TRBJ2-3; weak D call: TRBD1 (7 bases). Germline V CDR1 and CDR2: SQVTM, ANQGSEA. Trimming took 5 bases from V and 0 from J, leaving 18 bases between them. This CDR3 has 16 residues. The CDR3 here is CSVLGGQPSSTDTQYF. Here the CDR3 DNA reads TGCAGCGTTTTGGGGGGACAGCCGTCTAGCACAGATACGCAGTATTTT.